The 31 T cell receptor beta chains given below trace back to one sample, sequenced in a study of PD-L1 blockade in urothelial cancer (dated by TCRdb to the late 2010s). Library prep was done by the immunoSEQ multiplex PCR assay. Entries here come from immuneACCESS through TCRdb and include only in-frame sequences with V and J called. Some clones fail to appear in such tables; in the studies checked, an unresolved V gene covers under half of the shortfall, and the cause of the remainder is unknown. Present in this sample are tens of thousands of clones, about nine tenths of which were seen just once. The top ten constitute under 4.5% of the sample. The starting material was PBMCs, obtained around atezolizumab (anti-PD-L1) treatment. The receptor source for this set is a man between 45 and 60 years old with urothelial cancer.

The gene calls are TRBV27 and TRBJ1-1; TRBD1 matches at 9 bases. The CDR3 length is 14 residues. Germline CDR1 and CDR2: MNHEY and SMNVEV (reference sequence). V was clipped by 4 bases and J by 8 bases; unmatched bases: 8. CDR3 DNA sequence: TGTGCCAGCAGTTCATTGCGGACAGGGGAGGAAGCTTTCTTT. It translates to CASSSLRTGEEAFF.

This clone was seen a single time. The chain links TRBV6-1 to TRBJ2-6, with a weak D call TRBD2 (6 bases). The CDR3 has 15 residues. The germline V gene encodes CDR1 MNHNS and CDR2 SASEGT. Trimming stripped 4 bases from V and 3 bases from J, with 10 bases between. The CDR3 loop is CASSGGEVGANVLTF. As DNA, the CDR3 is TGTGCCAGCAGTGGGGGGGAGGTTGGGGCCAACGTCCTGACTTTC.

The genes are TRBV4-1 and TRBJ2-3, with 12 positions matching TRBD2. The V and J ends lost 0 bases and 1 base, in that order; junction bases with no gene match: 8. The germline CDR1 and CDR2 sequences are MGHRA and YSYEKL. This CDR3 comprises 19 residues. DNA of the CDR3: TGCGCCAGCAGCCAAGATCGGGAGACTAGCGGGGGACGCACAGATACGCAGTATTTT. It encodes CASSQDRETSGGRTDTQYF.

The CDR3 spells CASSQYMDRGLDEQFF. The CDR3 nucleotides read TGCGCCAGCAGCCAATACATGGACAGGGGCTTGGATGAGCAGTTCTTC. The chain couples TRBV4-3 to TRBJ2-1; 9 bases fit TRBD1. In germline, CDR1 is LGHNA, CDR2 YSLEER. The V segment lost 2 bases and the J segment 8 bases; nucleotides outside the gene matches: 10. The CDR3 consists of 16 residues.

The rearrangement joins TRBV5-1 to TRBJ2-5; 11 bases agree with TRBD1. J was trimmed by 0 bases and V by 6 bases; bases with no gene match: 7. Germline CDR1 is SGHRS and CDR2 is YFSETQ. The CDR3 sequence is 16 residues long. The CDR3 DNA reads as TGCGCCAGCACAGGAGGGACAGGGGGGTACCAAGAGACCCAGTACTTC. It codes for CASTGGTGGYQETQYF.

The chain joins TRBV23-1 to TRBJ1-2, with 8 bases that match TRBD1. TRBV23-1 is an open reading frame whose function is uncertain. After removal of 2 bases from V and 8 bases from J, the junction contained 16 bases not matched to a gene. The CDR3 extends over 17 amino acids. The CDR3 DNA sequence: TGCGCCAGCAGTCAAGTTTATCCGGACAGGGAATATGTGGGCTACACCTTC. This translates into CASSQVYPDREYVGYTF.

This chain uses TRBV5-6 with TRBJ1-6, with TRBD1 matching over 9 bases. Trimming removed 2 bases from V and 3 bases from J; junction bases left unmatched: 3. This CDR3 has 16 residues. Germline CDR1 is SGHDT and CDR2 is YYEEEE. For the CDR3, the DNA is TGTGCCAGCAGCTTCGGACAGGGGAACTATAATTCACCCCTCCACTTT. Encoded protein: CASSFGQGNYNSPLHF.

The chain recombines TRBV4-3 with TRBJ2-3, with 7 bases fitting TRBD2. Germline CDR1 is LGHNA and CDR2 is YSLEER. This CDR3 has 16 amino acids. Trimming at V came to 1 base and at J to 2 bases, leaving 6 bases not matched to a gene. The CDR3 protein is CASSQGARGNTDTQYF. The DNA for the CDR3 is TGCGCCAGCAGCCAAGGTGCGCGGGGGAACACAGATACGCAGTATTTT.

This rearrangement joins TRBV28 to TRBJ1-4; D might be TRBD1 (5 bases). The CDR3 spans 15 residues. CDR1 and CDR2 (germline): MDHEN, SYDVKM. Deletions cut 5 bases from V and 6 bases from J, with 16 bases between. CDR3 nucleotides: TGTGCCAGCAGTGGGGGGGGGAATGGCGATGAAAAACTGTTTTTT. Amino acid sequence: CASSGGGNGDEKLFF.

The chain joins TRBV18 to TRBJ2-7; D not certain. This CDR3 contains 15 residues. Germline V gives CDR1 KGHSH, CDR2 LQKENI. V was cut by 6 bases and J by 4 bases, with 19 bases left in between. CDR3 nucleotides: TGTGCCAGCTCGCCGAGTCGTCTCTCCCAATACGAGCAGTACTTC. Amino acid sequence: CASSPSRLSQYEQYF.

This clone occurred a few times. This chain connects TRBV7-9 to TRBJ2-7; D is ambiguous. Germline values: CDR1 SEHNR, CDR2 FQNEAQ (reference sequence). The germline V and J ends were trimmed by 4 bases and 3 bases, with 10 bases remaining between them. CDR3 size: 13 residues. The CDR3 loop is CASSSSPYYEQYF. As DNA, the CDR3 is TGTGCCAGCAGCTCTTCCCCCTACTACGAGCAGTACTTC.

This rearrangement joins TRBV4-1 to TRBJ2-6, with D hard to call. V lost 1 base to trimming and J lost 2 bases, with 9 bases between them. The germline gives CDR1 MGHRA, CDR2 YSYEKL. This CDR3 contains 16 residues. The CDR3 spells CASSQVFETGANVLTF. The CDR3 DNA follows: TGCGCCAGCAGCCAAGTCTTTGAGACTGGGGCCAACGTCCTGACTTTC.

The chain carries TRBV5-3 and TRBJ2-7; 9 bases match TRBD1. TRBV5-3 counts as an open reading frame of uncertain function. This CDR3 is 15 amino acids long. V trimming: 3 bases; J trimming: 3 bases; junction bases outside the gene matches: 7. The CDR3 sequence is CARSSEDRGYYEQYF. CDR3 in DNA: TGTGCCAGAAGCTCAGAGGACAGGGGATACTACGAGCAGTACTTC.

The chain links TRBV5-6 to TRBJ2-7; D might be TRBD2 (6 bases). This CDR3 contains 16 residues. The germline V gene has CDR1 SGHDT and CDR2 YYEEEE. V gave up 4 bases and J gave up 4 bases, with 21 bases separating them. DNA of the CDR3: TGTGCCAGCAGCCGGGTATGGCGGACGGGGGAATACGAGCAGTACTTC. Translating gives CASSRVWRTGEYEQYF.

This rearrangement joins TRBV7-3 to TRBJ2-1; D possibly corresponds to TRBD2 (7 bases). This CDR3 contains 16 residues. The V end was cut by 3 bases, the J end by 3 bases, with 15 bases between. Germline loops: CDR1 SGHTA, CDR2 FQGTGA. CDR3 DNA: TGTGCCAGCAGCTTGTTGGCGGGGGCCAACTACAATGAGCAGTTCTTC. Encoded protein: CASSLLAGANYNEQFF.

This rearrangement joins TRBV5-1 to TRBJ1-1; D gene uncertain. V was shortened by 5 bases and J by 7 bases, with 21 bases between the two germline ends. Germline V gene lookup returns CDR1 SGHRS and CDR2 YFSETQ. The CDR3 covers 15 residues. The CDR3 here is CASSLGLVLGGEAFF. The CDR3 DNA reads TGCGCCAGCAGTCTCGGACTCGTCCTAGGCGGTGAAGCTTTCTTT.

This chain links TRBV28 with TRBJ1-2; 9 bases map to TRBD1. Germline CDR1 reads MDHEN; CDR2 reads SYDVKM. V was clipped by 3 bases and J by 4 bases; unmatched bases: 6. The CDR3 is made up of 15 amino acids. In DNA, the CDR3 is TGTGCCAGCAGTTTTTACAGGGGGCTTAGCTATGGCTACACCTTC. Translated: CASSFYRGLSYGYTF.

J is TRBJ2-5 and V is TRBV6-5; TRBD1 might be the D (6 bases). V was pared by 8 bases and J by 0 bases, with 13 bases between. The CDR3 spans 14 residues. Germline loops: CDR1 MNHEY, CDR2 SVGAGI. CDR3 DNA sequence: TGTGCCAGCTGGTCGACAGGCCACCAAGAGACCCAGTACTTC. This codes for CASWSTGHQETQYF.

The chain carries TRBV5-1 and TRBJ2-2; no clear D gene. There are 15 residues in the CDR3. The V gene's germline CDR1 is SGHRS and CDR2 YFSETQ. V was shortened by 1 base and J by 0 bases, with 7 bases between the two germline ends. The CDR3 DNA reads TGCGCCAGCAGCTTGCGGGTTACGAACACCGGGGAGCTGTTTTTT. This gives the protein CASSLRVTNTGELFF.

The J gene is TRBJ2-5, the V gene TRBV11-3; 9 bases are shared with TRBD1. The CDR3 runs to 13 residues. J gave up 6 bases and V 5 bases, and 4 bases lay outside the gene matches. Looked up from germline, CDR1 is SGHNT and CDR2 is YENEEA. The CDR3, as DNA: TGTGCCAGCAGCCTCGGACAGGGGAAGACCCAGTACTTC. Its translation: CASSLGQGKTQYF.

This sequence joins TRBV9 and TRBJ2-1, with 7 positions matching TRBD2. The CDR3 runs 17 residues. V dropped 1 base and J dropped 6; count of bases not matched to a gene: 13. Germline V lookup: CDR1 SGDLS, CDR2 YYNGEE. The CDR3 region has the DNA TGTGCCAGCAGCGTATCTGGTGGAGCGGGAAAATTCAATGAGCAGTTCTTC. This translates into CASSVSGGAGKFNEQFF.

The J gene is TRBJ1-5, the V gene TRBV30; D uncertain. The CDR3 consists of 13 residues. Germline values: CDR1 GTSNPN, CDR2 SVGIG (reference sequence). The ends were cut back, 3 bases at V and 1 base at J, with 7 bases in the middle. This chain's CDR3 is CAWRQTSNQPQHF. In DNA, the CDR3 is TGTGCCTGGAGACAGACGAGCAATCAGCCCCAGCATTTT. Full variable domain (rest looked up from reference TRBV30 and TRBJ1-5): SQTIHQWPATLVQPVGSPLSLECTVEGTSNPNLYWYRQAAGRGLQLLFYSVGIGQISSEVPQNLSASRPQDRQFILSSKKLLLSDSGFYLCAWRQTSNQPQHFGDGTRLSIL.

The chain joins TRBV6-5 to TRBJ1-2; possibly TRBD1 for D (5 bases). The CDR3 is made up of 13 amino acids. The V gene's germline CDR1 is MNHEY and CDR2 SVGAGI. The V gene lost 2 bases and the J gene lost 4 bases, with 8 bases spanning the gap. The CDR3 nucleotides read TGTGCCAGCAGTTACAGGGGAGGCTATGGCTACACCTTC. Its protein is CASSYRGGYGYTF.

The chain combines TRBV6-6 with TRBJ2-7; 8 bases fit TRBD1. V was clipped by 7 bases and J by 6 bases; unmatched bases: 17. CDR1 and CDR2 (germline): MNHNY, SVGAGI (reference sequence). The CDR3 spans 16 residues. The CDR3 DNA follows: TGTGCCAGCACCCACCCCCACGCTGACAGGGGTGCCGAGCAGTACTTC. Its protein is CASTHPHADRGAEQYF.

This rearrangement joins TRBV11-2 to TRBJ1-4, with TRBD1 identical over 8 bases. The length of the CDR3 is 17 residues. J lost 7 bases, V lost 5 bases, and 15 bases had no gene match. Per the germline V gene, CDR1 is SGHAT and CDR2 is FQNNGV. CDR3 sequence reads: CASSPTGAIRRAEKLFF. DNA of the CDR3: TGTGCCAGCAGCCCGACAGGGGCGATTAGGCGTGCTGAAAAACTGTTTTTT.

The rearrangement uses TRBV7-6 and TRBJ1-1; possibly TRBD1 for D (5 bases). The V end was cut by 3 bases, the J end by 1 base, with 6 bases between. Germline values: CDR1 SGHVS, CDR2 FNYEAQ. This CDR3 has 13 residues. The chain's CDR3 is CASSLTANTEAFF. CDR3 bases: TGTGCCAGCAGCTTGACAGCGAACACTGAAGCTTTCTTT.

V and J are TRBV19 and TRBJ2-3; TRBD2 aligns across 7 bases. CDR1 is LNHDA and CDR2 is SQIVND in the germline V gene (reference sequence). The J segment lost 7 bases and the V segment lost 6 bases, leaving 16 bases of the junction unmatched. The CDR3 totals 16 residues. The CDR3 here is CASRGLSGRARHTQYF. The DNA for the CDR3 is TGTGCCAGTAGGGGCCTTAGCGGGCGGGCACGCCATACGCAGTATTTT.

The CDR3 coding sequence is TGTGCCAGCAGTGAAGTATGGAAGGGGGGGCAAGAGACCCAGTACTTC. Protein: CASSEVWKGGQETQYF. This chain connects TRBV6-1 to TRBJ2-5; maybe TRBD2 (7 bases). The CDR3 contains 16 residues. CDR1 and CDR2 from the germline V gene are MNHNS and SASEGT. Trimming removed 1 base from V and 2 bases from J, with 14 bases in between.

This chain connects TRBV4-1 to TRBJ2-3; 9 bases map to TRBD2. V was clipped by 3 bases and J by 3 bases; unmatched bases: 10. CDR1 is MGHRA, CDR2 YSYEKL, per germline. CDR3 length equals 17 residues. DNA for the CDR3: TGCGCCAGCAGCCATCCCCCCGGGACTAGCCTAACAGATACGCAGTATTTT. Translated, it gives CASSHPPGTSLTDTQYF.

The rearrangement joins TRBV7-8 to TRBJ2-7; TRBD2 aligns across 7 bases. The CDR3 has 14 amino acids. V shed 5 bases, J shed 2 bases, and the junction held 6 bases outside the gene matches. The V gene's germline CDR1 is SGHVS and CDR2 FQNEAQ. The CDR3 reads CASSQGTTAYEQYF. Written as DNA, the CDR3 is TGTGCCAGCAGCCAAGGGACTACGGCCTACGAGCAGTACTTC.

The chain uses TRBV11-2 and TRBJ2-1; D is perhaps TRBD2 (6 bases). V was clipped by 5 bases and J by 6 bases, with 17 bases between them. The CDR3 extends over 15 amino acids. Germline CDR1 is SGHAT and CDR2 is FQNNGV. In DNA, the CDR3 is TGTGCCAGCAGCCAATGGTCATGGGAGGCCAATGAGCAGTTCTTC. Translating it yields CASSQWSWEANEQFF.